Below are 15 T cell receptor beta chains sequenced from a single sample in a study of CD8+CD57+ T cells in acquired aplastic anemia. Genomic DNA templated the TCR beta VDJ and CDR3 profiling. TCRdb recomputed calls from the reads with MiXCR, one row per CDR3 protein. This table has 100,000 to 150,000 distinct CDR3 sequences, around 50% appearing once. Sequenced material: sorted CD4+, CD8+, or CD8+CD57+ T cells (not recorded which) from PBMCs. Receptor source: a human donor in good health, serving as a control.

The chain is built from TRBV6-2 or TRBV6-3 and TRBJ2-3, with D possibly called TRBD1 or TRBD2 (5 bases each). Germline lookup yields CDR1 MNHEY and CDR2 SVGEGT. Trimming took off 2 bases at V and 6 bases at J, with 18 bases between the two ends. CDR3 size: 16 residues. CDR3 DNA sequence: TGTGCCAGCAGTTACGGGAGCACAAGGGGATCGGATACGCAGTATTTT. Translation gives CASSYGSTRGSDTQYF.

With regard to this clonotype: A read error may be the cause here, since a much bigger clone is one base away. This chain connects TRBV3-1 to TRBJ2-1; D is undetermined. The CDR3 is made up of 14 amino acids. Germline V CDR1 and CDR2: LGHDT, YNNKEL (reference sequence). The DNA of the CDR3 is TGTGCCAGCAGCCAAGCGGCAGGTCACAATGTGCAGTTCTTC. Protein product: CASSQAAGHNVQFF.

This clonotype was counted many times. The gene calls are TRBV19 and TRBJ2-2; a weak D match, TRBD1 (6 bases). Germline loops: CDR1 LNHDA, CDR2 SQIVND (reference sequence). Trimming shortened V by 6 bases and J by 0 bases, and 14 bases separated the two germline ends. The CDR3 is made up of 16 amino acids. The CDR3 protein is CASRRTGTPNTGELFF. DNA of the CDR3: TGTGCCAGTAGGCGCACCGGGACACCGAACACCGGGGAGCTGTTTTTT. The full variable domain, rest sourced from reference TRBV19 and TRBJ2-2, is DGGITQSPKYLFRKEGQNVTLSCEQNLNHDAMYWYRQDPGQGLRLIYYSQIVNDFQKGDIAEGYSVSREKKESFPLTVTSAQKNPTAFYLCASRRTGTPNTGELFFGEGSRLTVL.

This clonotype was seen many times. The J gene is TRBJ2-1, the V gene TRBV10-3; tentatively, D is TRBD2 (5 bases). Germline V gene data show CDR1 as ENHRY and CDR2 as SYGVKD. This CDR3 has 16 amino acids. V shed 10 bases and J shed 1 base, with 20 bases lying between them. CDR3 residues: CASSRAQPGSYNEQFF. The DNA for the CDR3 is TGTGCCAGCAGCAGAGCGCAGCCGGGGTCCTACAATGAGCAGTTCTTC.

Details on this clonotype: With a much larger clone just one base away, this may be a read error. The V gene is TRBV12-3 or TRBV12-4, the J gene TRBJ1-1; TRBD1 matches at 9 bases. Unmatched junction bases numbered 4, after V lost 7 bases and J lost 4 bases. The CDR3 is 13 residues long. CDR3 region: CASNDRGATEAFF. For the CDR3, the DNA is TGTGCCAGCAACGACAGGGGGGCCACTGAAGCTTTCTTT.

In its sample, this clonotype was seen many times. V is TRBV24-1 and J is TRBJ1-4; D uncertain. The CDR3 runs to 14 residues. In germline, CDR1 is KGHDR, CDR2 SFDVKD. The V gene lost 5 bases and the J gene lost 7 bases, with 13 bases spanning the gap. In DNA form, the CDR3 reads TGTGCCACCAGTGCCGTGGGAGTGAGTGAAAAACTGTTTTTT. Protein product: CATSAVGVSEKLFF.

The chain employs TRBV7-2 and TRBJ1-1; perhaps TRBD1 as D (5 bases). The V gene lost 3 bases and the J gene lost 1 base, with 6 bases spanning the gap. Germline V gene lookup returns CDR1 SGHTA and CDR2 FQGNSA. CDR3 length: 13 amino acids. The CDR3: CASSFGTNTEAFF. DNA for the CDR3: TGTGCCAGCAGCTTCGGGACGAACACTGAAGCTTTCTTT.

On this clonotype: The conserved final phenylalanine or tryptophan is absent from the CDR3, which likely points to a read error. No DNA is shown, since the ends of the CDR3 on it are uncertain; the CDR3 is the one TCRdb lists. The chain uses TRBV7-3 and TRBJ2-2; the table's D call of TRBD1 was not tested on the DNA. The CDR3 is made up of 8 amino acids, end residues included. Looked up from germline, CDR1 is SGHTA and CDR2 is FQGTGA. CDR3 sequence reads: CASSLGGL.

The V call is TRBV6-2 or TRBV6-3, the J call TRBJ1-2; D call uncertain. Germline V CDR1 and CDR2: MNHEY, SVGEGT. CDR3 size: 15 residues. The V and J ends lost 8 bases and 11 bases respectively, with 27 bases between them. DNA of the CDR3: TGTGCCAGCCGCCAGCAGCCCTCCCTCCTTCATTGGTACACCTTC. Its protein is CASRQQPSLLHWYTF.

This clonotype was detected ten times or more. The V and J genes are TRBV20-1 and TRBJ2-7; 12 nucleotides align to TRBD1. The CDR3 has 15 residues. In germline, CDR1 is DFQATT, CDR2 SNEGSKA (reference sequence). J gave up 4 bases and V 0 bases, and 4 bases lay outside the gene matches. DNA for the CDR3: TGCAGTGCTAGAGATCAGGGACAGGGGGCTTACGAGCAGTACTTC. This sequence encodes CSARDQGQGAYEQYF.

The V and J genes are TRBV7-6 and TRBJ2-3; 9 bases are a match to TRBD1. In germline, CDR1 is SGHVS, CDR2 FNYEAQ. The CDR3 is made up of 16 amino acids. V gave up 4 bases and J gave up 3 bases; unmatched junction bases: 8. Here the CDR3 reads CASSWWTGEWTDTQYF. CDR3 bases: TGTGCCAGCAGCTGGTGGACAGGGGAGTGGACAGATACGCAGTATTTT.

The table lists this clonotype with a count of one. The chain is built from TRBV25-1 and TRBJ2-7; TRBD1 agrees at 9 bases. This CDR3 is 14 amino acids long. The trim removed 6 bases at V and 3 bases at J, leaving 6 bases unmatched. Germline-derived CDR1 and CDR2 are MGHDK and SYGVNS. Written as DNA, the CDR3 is TGTGCCAGCAGGCGGACAGGGGCTGGCTACGAGCAGTACTTC. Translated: CASRRTGAGYEQYF.

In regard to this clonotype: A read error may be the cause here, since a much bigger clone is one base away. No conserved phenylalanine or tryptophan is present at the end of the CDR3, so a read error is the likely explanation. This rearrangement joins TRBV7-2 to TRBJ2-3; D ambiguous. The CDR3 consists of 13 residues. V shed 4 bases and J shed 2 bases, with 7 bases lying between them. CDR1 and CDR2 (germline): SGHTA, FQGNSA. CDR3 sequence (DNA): TGTGCCAGCAGCTCCTCTTACACAGATACGCAGTATTCT. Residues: CASSSSYTDTQYS.

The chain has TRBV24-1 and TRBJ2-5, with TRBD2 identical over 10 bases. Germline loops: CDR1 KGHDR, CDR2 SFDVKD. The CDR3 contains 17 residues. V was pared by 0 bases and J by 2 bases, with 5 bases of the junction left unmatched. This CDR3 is CATSDLLTSGDQETQYF. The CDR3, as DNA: TGTGCCACCAGTGATTTGCTAACTAGCGGGGATCAAGAGACCCAGTACTTC.

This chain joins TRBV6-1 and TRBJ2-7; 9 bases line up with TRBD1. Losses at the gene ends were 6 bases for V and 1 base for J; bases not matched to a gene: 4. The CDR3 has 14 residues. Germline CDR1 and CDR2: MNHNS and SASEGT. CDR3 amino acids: CASRDRGRSYEQYF. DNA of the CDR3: TGTGCCAGCAGGGACAGGGGACGGTCCTACGAGCAGTACTTC.